This T cell receptor (beta chain) came from a study of T-cell memory formation after mild COVID-19. TCRdb independently ran MiXCR on the 5' RACE reads; one entry per CDR3 protein. The sample yields fewer than 140,000 distinct CDR3 sequences, around 11% seen once. The CDR3 covers 13 residues. Trimming removed 4 bases from V and 9 bases from J, with 14 bases in between. Germline V gene lookup returns CDR1 SGDLS and CDR2 YYNGEE. What was sequenced was PBMCs or a T cell subset sorted from them (not recorded which). The sequence derives from an adult woman who had mild COVID-19 (a few samples of this study predate the infection). Cell type and time point are not known. This chain uses TRBV9 with TRBJ2-1; D is undetermined. The CDR3 DNA follows: TGTGCCAGCAGCCCCCAGATGGTGAGTGAGCAGTTCTTC. Its translation: CASSPQMVSEQFF. Together with reference TRBV9 and TRBJ2-1, the CDR3 gives the full variable domain: DSGVTQTPKHLITATGQRVTLRCSPRSGDLSVYWYQQSLDQGLQFLIQYYNGEERAKGNILERFSAQQFPDLHSELNLSSLELGDSALYFCASSPQMVSEQFFGPGTRLTVL.